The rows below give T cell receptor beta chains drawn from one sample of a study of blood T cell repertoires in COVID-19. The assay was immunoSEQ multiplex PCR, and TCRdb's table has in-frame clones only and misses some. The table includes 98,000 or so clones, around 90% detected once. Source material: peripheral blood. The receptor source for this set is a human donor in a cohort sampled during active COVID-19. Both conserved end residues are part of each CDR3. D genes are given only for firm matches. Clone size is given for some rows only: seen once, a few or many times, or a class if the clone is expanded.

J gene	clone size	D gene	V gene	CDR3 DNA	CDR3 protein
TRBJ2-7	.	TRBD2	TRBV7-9	TGTGCCAGCAGCGGGACTAGCGGGAACGAGCAGTACTTC	CASSGTSGNEQYF
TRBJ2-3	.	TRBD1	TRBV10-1	TGCGCCAGCAGACCTGGGACAGCGAAAGATACGCAGTATTTT	CASRPGTAKDTQYF
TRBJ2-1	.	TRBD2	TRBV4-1	TGCGCCAGCAGCCAAGATTGGGGGGGTTACAATGAGCAGTTCTTC	CASSQDWGGYNEQFF
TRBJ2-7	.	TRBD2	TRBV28	TGTGCCAGCAGGTGGACTAGCGGTTACGAGCAGTACTTC	CASRWTSGYEQYF
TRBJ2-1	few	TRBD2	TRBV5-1	TGCGCCAGCAGCCCTGGAGGGCGGGGGGTGGTGGATGAGCAGTTCTTC	CASSPGGRGVVDEQFF
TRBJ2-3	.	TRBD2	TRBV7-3	TGTGCCAGCAGCCTGTTAGGCGGGGGGGTGGCAGATACGCAGTATTTT	CASSLLGGGVADTQYF
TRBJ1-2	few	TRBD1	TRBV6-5	TGTGCCAGCAGTTACTCGACAGGGAAAGGCTACACCTTC	CASSYSTGKGYTF
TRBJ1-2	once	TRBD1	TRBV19	TGTGCCAGTAGTATAGCTTGGGACAGGGGGCAGAATGGCTACACCTTC	CASSIAWDRGQNGYTF
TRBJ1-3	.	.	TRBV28	TGTGCCAGCAGTTTCTGGACTGAGGTGAACACCATATATTTT	CASSFWTEVNTIYF
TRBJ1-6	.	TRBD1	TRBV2	TGCGCAGCAGTTGGGGGGACAGGGGGCGAAGACTATAATTCACCCCTCCACTTT	CAAVGGTGGEDYNSPLHF
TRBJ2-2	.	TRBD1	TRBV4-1	TGCGCCAGCAAGACAGGGGGGAACACCGGGGAGCTGTTTTTT	CASKTGGNTGELFF
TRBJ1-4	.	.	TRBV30	TGTGCCTGGAGTGTACCTGGGAGTGTCCCCCAGAGGCTGTTTTTT	CAWSVPGSVPQRLFF